One and the same sample provided the 27 T cell receptor beta chains below, sequenced in a study of tumor-infiltrating lymphocytes in primary liver carcinoma. Co-extraction of RNA and DNA was performed on about 20-32 mg of unsorted bulk tissue. From around 530 ng of total RNA, TCR beta-specific cDNA was reverse-transcribed using a constant-region primer. What produced the TCR beta libraries was three nested multiplex PCR rounds using slightly modified ARM-PCR. For approximately 10 cycles apiece, the opening two PCR rounds ran with TRBV1-TRBV30 forward primers and a C-beta reverse primer. One entry per CDR3 protein, called by TCRdb with MiXCR from the multiplex PCR reads. There are about 130,000 distinct CDR3 sequences in the sample; under 65% occur only once, and about 8% lies in the top ten. The sample consisted of liver tumor tissue from sampling region 3. Subset defined: tumor region T3, left-lateral pole. Receptors were obtained from a woman aged 55-70 years with primary liver carcinoma and hepatitis B virus infection.

As to this clonotype: The junction differs from germline at one of its ends, possibly a read error. This chain uses TRBV6-2 or TRBV6-3 with TRBJ2-3; 7 bases match TRBD2. From germline, CDR1 is MNHEY and CDR2 SVGEGT. CDR3 length: 16 amino acids. The CDR3 bases are TGTGCCAGCAGTTACACTCTAGCGGACGGGGCAGATATGCAGTATTTT. Protein product: CASSYTLADGADMQYF.

To note about this clonotype: An end of the junction differs from the germline gene, which may be a read error. This sequence joins TRBV11-2 and TRBJ2-1; possibly TRBD2 for D (7 bases). CDR1 is SGHAT, CDR2 FQNNGV, per germline. This CDR3 spans 13 amino acids. CDR3 loop: CGSVGGADNEQFF. The CDR3 nucleotides are TGTGGCAGCGTGGGGGGGGCAGACAATGAGCAGTTCTTC. The complete variable domain, with remaining parts taken from reference TRBV11-2 and TRBJ2-1, reads EAGVAQSPRYKIIEKRQSVAFWCNPISGHATLYWYQQILGQGPKLLIQFQNNGVVDDSQLPKDRFSAERLKGVDSTLKIQPAKLEDSAVYLCGSVGGADNEQFFGPGTRLTVL.

Concerning this clonotype itself: Being one base from a much bigger clone, this may be a read error. The chain has TRBV7-9 and TRBJ2-3; 13 bases match TRBD2. Germline V gives CDR1 SEHNR, CDR2 FQNEAQ (reference sequence). J lost 6 bases, V lost 6 bases, and 6 bases had no gene match. The CDR3 runs 15 residues. CDR3 protein: CASRGTSGISDTQYF. DNA of the CDR3: TGTGCCAGCAGGGGGACTAGCGGGATCTCGGATACGCAGTATTTT. The full variable domain, its missing parts supplied by reference TRBV7-9 and TRBJ2-3, is DTGVSQNPRHKITKRGQNVTFRCDPISEHNRLYWYRQTLGQGPEFLTYFQNEAQLEKSRLLSDRFSAERPKGSFSTLEIQRTEQGDSAMYLCASRGTSGISDTQYFGPGTRLTVL.

To note about this clonotype: A much bigger clone sits one base away, suggesting this may be a read error. CDR3 in DNA: TGCAGCGTTGTGGAGGGACAGGGGGTCGACGAGCAGTACTTC. Encoded protein: CSVVEGQGVDEQYF. The chain employs TRBV29-1 and TRBJ2-7; 11 nucleotides align to TRBD1. CDR3 length: 14 residues. Germline loops: CDR1 SQVTM, CDR2 ANQGSEA. V dropped 4 bases and J dropped 5; count of bases not matched to a gene: 7.

This clonotype was seen at least ten times. V usage is TRBV6-1 and J usage is TRBJ1-1; D may be TRBD1 (6 bases). This CDR3 is 12 amino acids long. The germline V gene encodes CDR1 MNHNS and CDR2 SASEGT. Trimming cost V 6 bases and J 5 bases, with 10 bases left between them. CDR3 loop: CASSRRGTEAFF. The CDR3 DNA follows: TGTGCCAGCAGCAGAAGGGGGACTGAAGCTTTCTTT.

CDR3 sequence: CASSLQSSGNTIYF. The CDR3 DNA reads TGTGCCAGCAGCTTACAGAGCTCTGGAAACACCATATATTTT. The V and J genes are TRBV7-6 and TRBJ1-3, with unresolved D. The CDR3 sequence is 14 residues long. Per germline, CDR1 SGHVS and CDR2 FNYEAQ. Trimming took 2 bases from V and 0 from J, leaving 5 bases between them.

A note on this clonotype: A much larger clone differs by one base, so this may be a read error. The chain uses TRBV6-5 and TRBJ1-2; possibly TRBD1 for D (5 bases). The length of the CDR3 is 15 residues. The germline V gene encodes CDR1 MNHEY and CDR2 SVGAGI. Deletions cut 2 bases from V and 6 bases from J, with 16 bases between. The CDR3 is CASSYTRQSYHGYTF. CDR3 sequence (DNA): TGTGCCAGCAGTTACACCCGACAGTCGTACCATGGCTACACCTTC.

This rearrangement joins TRBV28 to TRBJ1-5, with D possibly matching TRBD1 (6 bases). This CDR3 spans 16 amino acids. Germline CDR1 reads MDHEN; CDR2 reads SYDVKM. V dropped 9 bases and J dropped 7 bases, with 25 bases sitting between them. The CDR3 coding sequence is TGTGCCAGAAGTCCTGGGAGGGGGACCATCAGACAGCCCCAGCATTTT. Translating gives CARSPGRGTIRQPQHF.

Notes on this clonotype: This may come from a read error, since a much larger clone is one base off. The chain links TRBV29-1 to TRBJ1-2, with unresolved D. The CDR3 runs to 12 residues. Germline V gene lookup returns CDR1 SQVTM and CDR2 ANQGSEA. This CDR3 is CSVARAYYGYIF. The CDR3 coding sequence is TGCAGCGTTGCAAGGGCGTACTATGGCTACATCTTC. Complete variable domain (other parts from reference TRBV29-1 and TRBJ1-2): SAVISQKPSRDICQRGTSLTIQCQVDSQVTMMFWYRQQPGQSLTLIATANQGSEATYESGFVIDKFPISRPNLTFSTLTVSNMSPEDSSIYLCSVARAYYGYIFGSGTRLTVV.

This clonotype was seen a single time. The chain is built from TRBV29-1 and TRBJ2-3; 8 bases line up with TRBD2. The CDR3 has 16 amino acids. Germline trimming cut 5 bases from V and 2 bases from J; bases unmatched to any gene: 12. Germline V gene lookup returns CDR1 SQVTM and CDR2 ANQGSEA. CDR3 in amino acids: CSVSGSAKDPTDTQYF. The CDR3 region has the DNA TGCAGCGTTAGCGGGAGTGCAAAAGACCCCACAGATACGCAGTATTTT.

As for this clonotype: This may be a read error, as it is one base from a much larger clone. The chain uses TRBV7-8 and TRBJ2-7; TRBD1 is a possible D gene (5 bases). The V gene's germline CDR1 is SGHVS and CDR2 FQNEAQ. The length of the CDR3 is 13 residues. Trimming pared 7 bases from V and 1 base from J, leaving 11 bases between. CDR3 region: CASIWGGSYEQYF. Written as DNA, the CDR3 is TGTGCCAGCATCTGGGGCGGTTCCTACGAGCAGTACTTC.

As concerns this clonotype: A much larger clone sits a single nucleotide away, making a read error possible. As the CDR3 is not closed by the conserved phenylalanine or tryptophan, this likely results from a read error. V usage is TRBV6-8 and J usage is TRBJ2-1, with 16 positions matching TRBD2. The CDR3 runs 14 residues. CDR1 is MNHGY, CDR2 SAAAGT, per germline. CDR3 sequence reads: CVSRGTSGRGEQFS. CDR3 sequence (DNA): TGTGTCAGCAGAGGGACTAGCGGGAGGGGAGAGCAGTTCTCC.

Note on this clonotype: The junction differs from germline at one of its ends, possibly a read error. The chain uses TRBV5-6 and TRBJ2-5, with 13 bases fitting TRBD2. The CDR3 has 18 residues. The germline gives CDR1 SGHDT, CDR2 YYEEEE. CDR3 region: CASSSWTSGRGGRETQYF. The CDR3 DNA sequence: TGTGCCAGCAGCTCCTGGACTAGCGGGAGAGGCGGGAGAGAGACGCAGTACTTC.

This clonotype was seen a few times. The V call is TRBV5-1, the J call TRBJ2-5; a weak D match, TRBD1 (5 bases). CDR1 SGHRS and CDR2 YFSETQ come from the germline V gene. The CDR3 extends over 14 amino acids. The V end was cut by 4 bases, the J end by 2 bases, with 12 bases between. Here the CDR3 reads CASSRADRQETQYF. The DNA for the CDR3 is TGCGCCAGCAGCAGAGCCGACAGACAAGAGACCCAGTACTTC.

About this clonotype: Given a much more abundant clone one base away, this may be a read error. V usage is TRBV6-2 or TRBV6-3 and J usage is TRBJ2-6, with TRBD2 as a possible D gene (6 bases). The CDR3 contains 15 residues. Germline V gives CDR1 MNHEY, CDR2 SVGEGT. Trimming removed 4 bases from V and 3 bases from J, with 10 bases in between. The CDR3 sequence: CASSLGGDGANVLTF. As DNA, the CDR3 is TGTGCCAGCAGTTTGGGGGGAGATGGGGCCAACGTCCTGACTTTC.

A word on this clonotype: Germline and junction disagree at one end, which may indicate a read error. V and J are TRBV11-1 and TRBJ1-1, with D perhaps TRBD1 (6 bases). The CDR3 runs 14 residues. Germline V lookup: CDR1 SGHAT, CDR2 FQDESV (reference sequence). The CDR3 coding sequence is TGTACCAGCAGCTTAGGTCGGGGGGGCACTGGAGCTTTCTTT. As protein: CTSSLGRGGTGAFF.

On this clonotype: A read error is likely, as this CDR3 ends without the conserved phenylalanine or tryptophan. The CDR3 DNA reads as TGTGCCAGCAGTCAAGGAGGGATGCGGGATGGACAGTACTCC. Residues: CASSQGGMRDGQYS. The V gene is TRBV11-1, the J gene TRBJ2-7; TRBD2 is a possible D gene (6 bases). This CDR3 region has 14 residues. Trimming left V 6 bases short and J 10 bases short, with 22 bases between. In germline, CDR1 is SGHAT, CDR2 FQDESV (reference sequence).

With respect to this clonotype: It may be a read error: a sequence one base away is much more abundant. The chain uses TRBV5-1 and TRBJ2-1; D perhaps matches TRBD2 (5 bases). Germline V gene lookup returns CDR1 SGHRS and CDR2 YFSETQ. There are 15 residues in the CDR3. The CDR3 coding sequence is TGCGCCAGCGGCTTGGAGGACGGAGCGATAGATGAGCAGTTCTTC. Protein product: CASGLEDGAIDEQFF. Combining the CDR3 with reference TRBV5-1 and TRBJ2-1 gives the whole variable domain KAGVTQTPRYLIKTRGQQVTLSCSPISGHRSVSWYQQTPGQGLQFLFEYFSETQRNKGNFPGRFSGRQFSNSRSEMNVSTLELGDSALYLCASGLEDGAIDEQFFGPGTRLTVL.

The sample holds one count of this clonotype. The chain combines TRBV29-1 with TRBJ1-1; D remains unclear. Between the trimmed V and J ends, which lost 6 bases and 11 bases, there was a span of 16 bases. Per germline, CDR1 SQVTM and CDR2 ANQGSEA. The CDR3 totals 11 residues. As DNA, the CDR3 is TGCAGCGTCGACCCAGAGGCTAATGCTTTCTTT. This translates into CSVDPEANAFF.

As regards this clonotype: A read error may account for a junction end that differs from germline. The gene calls are TRBV5-1 and TRBJ2-2; 13 bases are a match to TRBD2. This CDR3 contains 16 residues. The V gene's germline CDR1 is SGHRS and CDR2 YFSETQ. The CDR3 DNA reads TGCGCCAGCAGCCCAGGGACTAGCGGGAACATCGGGGAGCTGTTTTTT. It yields the protein CASSPGTSGNIGELFF.

This clonotype was recorded only once. One end of the junction varies from germline; a read error may be responsible. The rearrangement joins TRBV20-1 to TRBJ2-7, with 7 bases that match TRBD2. The CDR3 spans 13 residues. Germline V CDR1 and CDR2: DFQATT, SNEGSKA (reference sequence). CDR3 loop: CRATLARSTEQYF. Here the CDR3 DNA reads TGCAGAGCTACACTAGCGAGGTCAACCGAGCAGTACTTC.

For this clonotype: In this CDR3 the conserved last residue, phenylalanine or tryptophan, is missing, so a read error is likely. This chain links TRBV4-1 with TRBJ2-1; TRBD1 might be the D (5 bases). Trimming removed 0 bases at V and 7 bases at J, with 16 bases between. Germline V lookup: CDR1 MGHRA, CDR2 YSYEKL. CDR3 length: 16 residues. CDR3: CASSQEGVVIGNEQFL. The CDR3 region has the DNA TGCGCCAGCAGCCAAGAAGGGGTGGTAATTGGAAATGAGCAGTTCCTC.

Note on this clonotype: A read error may produce the germline difference seen at one junction end. This chain joins TRBV12-3 or TRBV12-4 and TRBJ1-1, with D possibly being TRBD1 (6 bases). The CDR3 contains 16 residues. CDR3 protein: CASSFPGGAPNTEAFF. CDR3 coding DNA: TGCGCCAGCAGTTTTCCGGGGGGGGCACCTAACACTGAAGCTTTCTTT.

To note about this clonotype: A much larger clone lies a single base off, so this may be a read error. The rearrangement uses TRBV6-5 and TRBJ2-2; either TRBD1 or TRBD2 may supply D (5 bases each). Trimming stripped 2 bases from V and 4 bases from J, with 14 bases between. The CDR3 runs to 16 residues. The germline CDR1 and CDR2 sequences are MNHEY and SVGAGI. CDR3 sequence (DNA): TGTGCCAGCAGTTACATAGGGACCACACGCACCGGGGAGCTGTTTTTT. It yields the protein CASSYIGTTRTGELFF.

This clonotype was seen only a few times. The chain carries TRBV24-1 and TRBJ1-5; D gene unclear. Germline-derived CDR1 and CDR2 are KGHDR and SFDVKD. Trimming removed 1 base from V and 2 bases from J, with 11 bases in between. The CDR3 consists of 16 residues. The CDR3 loop is CATSDFSGEGNQPQHF. The CDR3 coding sequence is TGTGCCACCAGTGATTTTAGTGGGGAGGGCAATCAGCCCCAGCATTTT.

This clonotype has just a few counts. This rearrangement joins TRBV28 to TRBJ1-6; D unclear. Per germline, CDR1 MDHEN and CDR2 SYDVKM. This CDR3 has 15 residues. Deletions cut 6 bases from V and 5 bases from J, with 14 bases between. In nucleotides, the CDR3 is TGTGCCAGCAGGAGTAGAGGACGAAATAATTCACCCCTCCACTTT. It yields the protein CASRSRGRNNSPLHF.

This clonotype was counted at least ten times. This chain links TRBV12-3 or TRBV12-4 with TRBJ2-7; D gene unclear. The CDR3 has 13 residues. V was shortened by 3 bases and J by 0 bases, with 6 bases between the two germline ends. DNA for the CDR3: TGTGCCAGCAGTTTGAAGACCTCCTACGAGCAGTACTTC. Translated: CASSLKTSYEQYF.